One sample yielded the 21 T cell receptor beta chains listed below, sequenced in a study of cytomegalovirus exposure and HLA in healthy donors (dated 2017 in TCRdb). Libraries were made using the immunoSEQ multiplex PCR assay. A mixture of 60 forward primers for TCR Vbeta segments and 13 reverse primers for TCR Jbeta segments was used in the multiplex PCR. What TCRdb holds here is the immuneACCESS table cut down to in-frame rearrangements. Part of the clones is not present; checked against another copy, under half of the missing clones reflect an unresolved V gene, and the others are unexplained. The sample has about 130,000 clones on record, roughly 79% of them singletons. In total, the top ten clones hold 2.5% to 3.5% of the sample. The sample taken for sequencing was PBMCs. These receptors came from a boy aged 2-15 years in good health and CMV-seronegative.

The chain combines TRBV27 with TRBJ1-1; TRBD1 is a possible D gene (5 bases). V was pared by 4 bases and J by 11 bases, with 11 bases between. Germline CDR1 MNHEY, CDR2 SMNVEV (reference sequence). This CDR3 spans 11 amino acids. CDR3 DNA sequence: TGTGCCAGCAGTTCGGGACTGTTGGCTTTCTTT. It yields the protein CASSSGLLAFF.

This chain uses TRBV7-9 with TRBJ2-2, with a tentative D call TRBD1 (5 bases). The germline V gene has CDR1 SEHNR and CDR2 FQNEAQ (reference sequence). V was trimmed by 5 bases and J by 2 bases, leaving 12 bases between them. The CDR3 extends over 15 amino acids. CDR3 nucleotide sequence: TGTGCCAGCAGCGTCCTCCAGGGTAACACCGGGGAGCTGTTTTTT. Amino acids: CASSVLQGNTGELFF.

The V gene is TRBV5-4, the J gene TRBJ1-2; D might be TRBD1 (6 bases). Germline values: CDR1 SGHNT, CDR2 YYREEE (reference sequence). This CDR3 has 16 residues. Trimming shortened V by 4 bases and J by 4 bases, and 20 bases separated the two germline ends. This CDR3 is CASSRTGRRDGYGYTF. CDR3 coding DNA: TGTGCCAGCAGCCGAACAGGGAGACGTGACGGCTATGGCTACACCTTC.

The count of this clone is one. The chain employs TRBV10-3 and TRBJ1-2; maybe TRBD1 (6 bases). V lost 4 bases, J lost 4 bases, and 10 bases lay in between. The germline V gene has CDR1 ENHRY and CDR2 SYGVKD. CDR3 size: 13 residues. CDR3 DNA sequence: TGTGCCATCAGTGTGGACAGCCCCTATGGCTACACCTTC. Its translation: CAISVDSPYGYTF.

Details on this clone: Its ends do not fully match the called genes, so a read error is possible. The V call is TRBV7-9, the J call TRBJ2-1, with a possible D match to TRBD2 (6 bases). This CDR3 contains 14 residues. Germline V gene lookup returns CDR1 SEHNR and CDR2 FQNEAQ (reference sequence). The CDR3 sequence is CASSQGHPGDEQLF. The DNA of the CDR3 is TGTGCCAGCAGCCAAGGACATCCGGGAGATGAGCAGCTCTTC.

The CDR3 DNA follows: TGTGCCACCAGCAGGGAATTGACAGGGGAGGGGGCTTTCTTT. It specifies CATSRELTGEGAFF. The J gene is TRBJ1-1, the V gene TRBV15; 8 nucleotides line up with TRBD1. The CDR3 consists of 14 residues. The germline CDR1 and CDR2 sequences are LNHNV and YYDKDF (reference sequence). J lost 11 bases, V lost 3 bases, and 11 bases had no gene match.

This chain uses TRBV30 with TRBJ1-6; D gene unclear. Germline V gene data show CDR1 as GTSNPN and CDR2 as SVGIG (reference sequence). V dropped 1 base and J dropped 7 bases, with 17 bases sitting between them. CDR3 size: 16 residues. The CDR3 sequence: CAWSAPPVGVNSPLHF. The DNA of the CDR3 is TGTGCCTGGAGTGCTCCCCCAGTCGGGGTCAATTCACCCCTCCACTTT.

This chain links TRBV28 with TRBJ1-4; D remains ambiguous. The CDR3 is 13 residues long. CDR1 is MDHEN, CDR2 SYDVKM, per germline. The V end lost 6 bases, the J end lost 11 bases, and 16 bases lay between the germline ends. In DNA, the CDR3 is TGTGCCAGCAGAAAGACTTCCATGAGGAAACTGTTTTTT. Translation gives CASRKTSMRKLFF.

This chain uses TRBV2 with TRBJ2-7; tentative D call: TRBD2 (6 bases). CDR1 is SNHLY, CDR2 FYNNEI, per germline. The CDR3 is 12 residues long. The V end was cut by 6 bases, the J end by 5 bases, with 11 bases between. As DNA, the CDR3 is TGTGCCAGCAGGGAGGGTATCCACGAGCAGTACTTC. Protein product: CASREGIHEQYF.

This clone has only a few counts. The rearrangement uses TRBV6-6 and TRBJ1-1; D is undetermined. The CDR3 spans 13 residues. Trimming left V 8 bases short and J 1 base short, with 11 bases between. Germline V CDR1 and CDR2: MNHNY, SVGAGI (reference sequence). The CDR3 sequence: CASGEGRNTEAFF. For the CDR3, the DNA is TGTGCCAGCGGGGAAGGGAGGAACACTGAAGCTTTCTTT.

CDR3 DNA sequence: TGTGCTAGTGGTCCCATCACCGGGACAATGGCTTTCTTT. This translates into CASGPITGTMAFF. The chain employs TRBV12-5 and TRBJ1-1, with D tentatively TRBD1 (6 bases). Germline V CDR1 and CDR2: LGHNT, FRNRAP. The CDR3 sequence is 13 residues long. Trimming pared 5 bases from V and 11 bases from J, leaving 18 bases between.

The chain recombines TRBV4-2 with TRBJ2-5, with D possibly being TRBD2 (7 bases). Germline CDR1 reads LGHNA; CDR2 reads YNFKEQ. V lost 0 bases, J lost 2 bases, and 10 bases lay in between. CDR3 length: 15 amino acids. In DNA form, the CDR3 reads TGTGCCAGCAGCCAAGAGGGGGGGCGACAAGAGACCCAGTACTTC. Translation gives CASSQEGGRQETQYF.

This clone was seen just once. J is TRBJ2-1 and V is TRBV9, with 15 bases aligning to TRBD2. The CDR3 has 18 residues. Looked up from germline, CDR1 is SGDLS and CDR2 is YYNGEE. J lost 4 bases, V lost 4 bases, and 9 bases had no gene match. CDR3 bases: TGTGCCAGCAGCTTGGGACTAGCGGGAGGTGGGAAATACAATGAGCAGTTCTTC. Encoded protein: CASSLGLAGGGKYNEQFF.

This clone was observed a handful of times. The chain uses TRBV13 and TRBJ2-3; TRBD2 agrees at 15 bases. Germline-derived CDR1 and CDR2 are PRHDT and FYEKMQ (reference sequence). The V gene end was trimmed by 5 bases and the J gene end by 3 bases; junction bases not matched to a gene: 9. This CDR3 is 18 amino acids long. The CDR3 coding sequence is TGTGCCAGCAGCCGGACTAGCGGGAGGGCCGTTGGTACAGATACGCAGTATTTT. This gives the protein CASSRTSGRAVGTDTQYF.

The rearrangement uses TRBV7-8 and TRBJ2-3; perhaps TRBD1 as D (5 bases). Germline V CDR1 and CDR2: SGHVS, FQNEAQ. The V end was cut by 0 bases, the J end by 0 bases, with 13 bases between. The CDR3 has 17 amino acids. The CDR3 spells CASSLARLYRSTDTQYF. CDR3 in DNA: TGTGCCAGCAGCTTAGCGCGGCTATACAGGAGCACAGATACGCAGTATTTT.

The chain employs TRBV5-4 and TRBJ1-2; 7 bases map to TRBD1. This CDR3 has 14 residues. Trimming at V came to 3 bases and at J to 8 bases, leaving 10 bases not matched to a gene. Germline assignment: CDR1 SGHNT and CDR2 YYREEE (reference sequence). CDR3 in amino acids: CASSYSTGLTGYTF. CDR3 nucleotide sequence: TGTGCCAGCAGCTACTCGACAGGGCTAACGGGCTACACCTTC. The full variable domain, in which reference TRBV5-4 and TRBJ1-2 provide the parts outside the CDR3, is ETGVTQSPTHLIKTRGQQVTLRCSSQSGHNTVSWYQQALGQGPQFIFQYYREEENGRGNFPPRFSGLQFPNYSSELNVNALELDDSALYLCASSYSTGLTGYTFGSGTRLTVV.

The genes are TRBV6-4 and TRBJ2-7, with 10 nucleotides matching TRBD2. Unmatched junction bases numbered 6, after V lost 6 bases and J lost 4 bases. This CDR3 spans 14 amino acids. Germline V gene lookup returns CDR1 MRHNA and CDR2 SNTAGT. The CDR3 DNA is TGTGCCAGCAGCGTTTCTAGCGGGGGTTACGAGCAGTACTTC. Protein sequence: CASSVSSGGYEQYF.

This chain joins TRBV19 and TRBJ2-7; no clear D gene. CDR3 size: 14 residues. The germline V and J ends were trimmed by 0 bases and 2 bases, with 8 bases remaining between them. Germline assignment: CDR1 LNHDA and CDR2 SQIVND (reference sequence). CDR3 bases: TGTGCCAGTAGTATAGAGGGCAGGCCCTACGAGCAGTACTTC. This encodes CASSIEGRPYEQYF.

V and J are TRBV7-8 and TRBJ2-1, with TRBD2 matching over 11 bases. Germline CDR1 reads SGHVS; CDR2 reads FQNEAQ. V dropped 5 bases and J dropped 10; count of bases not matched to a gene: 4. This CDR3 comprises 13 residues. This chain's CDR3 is CASSQRLAGEQFF. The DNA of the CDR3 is TGTGCCAGCAGCCAGCGACTAGCGGGAGAGCAGTTCTTC.

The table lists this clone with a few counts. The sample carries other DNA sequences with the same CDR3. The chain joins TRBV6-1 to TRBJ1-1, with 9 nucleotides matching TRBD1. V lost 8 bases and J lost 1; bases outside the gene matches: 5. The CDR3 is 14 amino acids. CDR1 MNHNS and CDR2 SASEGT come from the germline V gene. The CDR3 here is CASWEDRGNTEAFF. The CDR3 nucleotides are TGTGCCAGCTGGGAGGACAGGGGGAACACTGAAGCTTTCTTT.

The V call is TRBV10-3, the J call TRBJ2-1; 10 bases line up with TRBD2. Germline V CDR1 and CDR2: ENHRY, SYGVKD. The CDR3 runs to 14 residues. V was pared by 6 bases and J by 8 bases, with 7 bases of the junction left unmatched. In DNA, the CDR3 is TGTGCCATCAGGAGCGGGAGGGCCAAGGATGAGCAGTTCTTC. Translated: CAIRSGRAKDEQFF.